This T cell receptor beta chain was obtained from a study of identical twins. TCRdb passed the 5' RACE reads through MiXCR, listing each CDR3 protein once. The data hold some 600,000 distinct CDR3 sequences, with around 7.4% observed a single time. Findings of the study overall: Possibly, invariant MAIT and iNKT cells partly confounded zero-insertion analyses. Modelling approaches yielded underestimates of out-of-frame TCR alpha sharing between monozygotic twins. Sequences that were beta out-of-frame showed weaker excess twin sharing.

Concerning this clonotype itself: What it recognizes is unknown.

The sample also formed part of further work on yellow fever vaccine responses in identical twins.

Sequencing was done on a sample of PBMCs. The receptor's source is a woman younger than 35 in good health.

DNA for the CDR3: TGTGCCAGCAGGCTAAGGGGGACCTCCTACGAGCAGTACTTC. As protein: CASRLRGTSYEQYF. V and J are TRBV7-3 and TRBJ2-7; a possible D gene is TRBD1 (6 bases). The CDR3 has 14 residues. CDR1 is SGHTA and CDR2 is FQGTGA in the germline V gene. V was shortened by 6 bases and J by 0 bases, with 12 bases between the two germline ends. Full variable domain (missing parts from reference TRBV7-3 and TRBJ2-7): GAGVSQTPSNKVTEKGKYVELRCDPISGHTALYWYRQSLGQGPEFLIYFQGTGAADDSGLPNDRFFAVRPEGSVSTLKIQRTERGDSAVYLCASRLRGTSYEQYFGPGTRLTVT.